These 2 T cell receptor beta chains came from one sample sequenced in a study of graft-versus-host responses after intestinal transplantation. The antigens these receptors bind are not known. Data came from immunoSEQ multiplex PCR; TCRdb stores just in-frame clones and leaves some out. The sample carries over 100,000 clones, approximately 92% recorded once. Material: unstimulated CD4+ T cells sorted from spleen or lymph node cells, obtained before intestinal transplant. The receptors derive from a human donor who received an intestinal transplant.

J is TRBJ1-1 and V is TRBV23-1, with TRBD1 identical over 7 bases. TRBV23-1 is sorted into the ORF group, with uncertain function. CDR3 length: 14 residues. V was pared by 2 bases and J by 3 bases, with 3 bases of the junction left unmatched. CDR3 loop: CASSQTGEDTEAFF. In DNA form, the CDR3 reads TGCGCCAGCAGTCAAACAGGGGAAGACACTGAAGCTTTCTTT.

This clone has only a few counts. The chain uses TRBV19 and TRBJ2-5; weak D call: TRBD2 (6 bases). The V end lost 3 bases, the J end lost 6 bases, and 14 bases lay between the germline ends. Germline CDR1 reads LNHDA; CDR2 reads SQIVND (reference sequence). The CDR3 runs to 14 residues. This CDR3 is CASSMGQGGKTQYF. The CDR3 DNA reads as TGTGCCAGTAGTATGGGGCAGGGAGGAAAGACCCAGTACTTC.